This T cell receptor (beta chain) was found in a study of multiple sclerosis patients with progressive multifocal leukoencephalopathy. The table came from immunoSEQ multiplex PCR; TCRdb's copy has only in-frame clones and leaves some out. The sample yields roughly 30,000 clones, approximately 88% seen once. Noted time point: time of PML onset. Natalizumab-treated patients developed PML between 16 and 56 months into natalizumab therapy. The T3 samples were drawn when PML began. On this clone itself: No antigen is known for it. This CDR3 is also generated by other DNA sequences in the sample.

Whole-study results and caveats: Most PML patients had lower entropy, suggesting less diverse TRB repertoires. At PML onset, no shared TRBV or TRBJ gene usage was seen.

From germline, CDR1 is SGHNT and CDR2 YENEEA. This CDR3 comprises 16 residues. Trimming removed 4 bases from V and 3 bases from J; junction bases left unmatched: 3. The specimen was PBMCs, collected from a patient treated with natalizumab. This receptor was identified in a woman between 40 and 50 years old with progressive multifocal leukoencephalopathy. V gene TRBV11-3 combines with J gene TRBJ2-1; 13 bases match TRBD2. CDR3 sequence reads: CASSSRTSGSYNEQFF. Here the CDR3 DNA reads TGTGCCAGCAGCTCACGGACTAGCGGGAGCTACAATGAGCAGTTCTTC.